Sequencing of this TCR beta chain was carried out in a study of blood T cell repertoires in COVID-19. The wider study: The study drew acute and convalescent COVID-19 samples from the United States, Italy and Spain.

Ages ranged from 18 to 89 years, with residence in under 25 US areas. Measured with immunoSEQ multiplex PCR; TCRdb has only the in-frame clones, and not every one. The table includes roughly 200,000 clones, about 82% detected once. The CDR3 runs 14 residues. The V call is TRBV21-1, the J call TRBJ2-1; TRBD2 was called by the table and not checked on the DNA. TRBV21-1 is deemed a pseudogene. The TCR was taken from a woman aged 25 to 45 who had recovered from COVID-19. The specimen was PBMCs or T cells enriched from blood (not recorded which). The CDR3 DNA reads as TGTGCCAGCAGCCCCCGGGACTCCTACAATGAGCAGTTCTTC. Translated: CASSPRDSYNEQFF.